This T cell receptor (beta chain) came from a study of cytomegalovirus exposure and HLA in healthy donors. General observations from the study: Listed as cytomegalovirus-associated were 164 TCR beta chains. Specificity for CMV antigens was confirmed in vitro for three of the CMV-associated chains.

TCRdb keeps only in-frame clones here, not all; method: immunoSEQ multiplex PCR. The sample has 200,000 to 250,000 clones, 85% to 90% seen once. Germline loops: CDR1 SGHRS, CDR2 YFSETQ. Unmatched junction bases numbered 11, after V lost 4 bases and J lost 6 bases. The CDR3 runs to 16 residues. A note on this clone: The antigen is unknown.

This chain connects TRBV5-1 to TRBJ2-3, with 10 bases lining up with TRBD2. The sequenced material came from PBMCs. The TCR sequence derives from a young man in good health and CMV-seronegative. The DNA of the CDR3 is TGCGCCAGCAGCCGGCTAGCGGGAGTAGTAGGGGATACGCAGTATTTT. It encodes CASSRLAGVVGDTQYF.